Below are 10 T cell receptor beta chains sequenced from a single sample in a study of T cell clonotyping in hematopoietic cell transplantation (dated by TCRdb to the early 2020s). To prepare the library, the immunoSEQ multiplex PCR assay was applied. Here the immuneACCESS table is served through TCRdb, limited to in-frame sequences with V and J called. Missing clones are a known gap in these copies; in checked studies unresolved V genes cover under half, and the rest lacks a known reason. For this sample the table gives tens of thousands of clones, of which 95% to 97% were detected only once. The top ten clonotypes cover under 2% of the sample. The meaning of the sample's time point label: recipient sample about 28 days before transplant, after cytoreduction. The sample here was peripheral blood mononuclear cells, taken before stem cell transplant. These receptor sequences come from a woman aged 45-59 years with acute myeloid leukemia. Some clones in this sample may be carry-over from other donors' samples.

DNA for the CDR3: TGTGCCAGCAGCTTAGCAGTGACAGGGCAGTCCTACGAGCAGTACTTC. Its translation: CASSLAVTGQSYEQYF. The chain recombines TRBV7-2 with TRBJ2-7; TRBD1 matches at 7 bases. The V gene's germline CDR1 is SGHTA and CDR2 FQGNSA. V shed 0 bases, J shed 1 base, and the junction held 6 bases outside the gene matches. The CDR3 runs to 16 residues.

The chain links TRBV27 to TRBJ1-2; 9 bases are shared with TRBD1. This CDR3 has 15 amino acids. V shed 6 bases and J 4 bases; nucleotides not matched to a gene: 9. The germline V gene encodes CDR1 MNHEY and CDR2 SMNVEV (reference sequence). Here the CDR3 reads CASRNHGGQGYGYTF. CDR3 coding DNA: TGTGCCAGCAGGAATCATGGGGGACAGGGCTATGGCTACACCTTC.

This chain connects TRBV6-5 to TRBJ2-2; D uncertain. The length of the CDR3 is 11 residues. Germline V gene data show CDR1 as MNHEY and CDR2 as SVGAGI. V was pared by 7 bases and J by 5 bases, with 5 bases between. The CDR3: CASKMTGELFF. The CDR3 coding sequence is TGTGCCAGCAAAATGACCGGGGAGCTGTTTTTT.

The rearrangement joins TRBV28 to TRBJ1-3; D call uncertain. V dropped 6 bases and J dropped 0 bases, with 3 bases sitting between them. CDR1 MDHEN and CDR2 SYDVKM come from the germline V gene. This CDR3 is built from 12 residues. CDR3 coding DNA: TGTGCCAGCAGGCTCTCTGGAAACACCATATATTTT. Translated, it gives CASRLSGNTIYF.

The J gene is TRBJ1-4, the V gene TRBV14, with 7 nucleotides matching TRBD1. The germline gives CDR1 SGHDN, CDR2 FVKESK. V lost 4 bases and J lost 6; bases outside the gene matches: 2. This CDR3 spans 13 amino acids. CDR3 sequence: CASSRDRDEKLFF. CDR3 bases: TGTGCCAGCAGCCGAGACAGGGATGAAAAACTGTTTTTT.

CDR3 residues: CASRDEGVGYTF. For the CDR3, the DNA is TGTGCATCCCGGGACGAAGGAGTAGGCTACACCTTC. V gene TRBV30 combines with J gene TRBJ1-2; possible D gene TRBD1, 5 bases. Per germline, CDR1 GTSNPN and CDR2 SVGIG (reference sequence). This CDR3 contains 12 residues.

The chain combines TRBV7-5 with TRBJ2-5; the D call in the table, TRBD2, was not verified against the DNA. TRBV7-5 constitutes a pseudogene. The CDR3 extends over 14 amino acids. CDR3 sequence: CARSLGGDGETQYF. DNA for the CDR3: TGTGCCAGAAGCTTAGGAGGTGATGGCGAGACCCAGTACTTC.

The rearrangement joins TRBV7-6 to TRBJ1-3; D unresolved. This CDR3 is 14 amino acids long. Trimming pared 1 base from V and 3 bases from J, leaving 7 bases between. In germline, CDR1 is SGHVS, CDR2 FNYEAQ. Here the CDR3 reads CASSLVGGGNTIYF. The CDR3 DNA sequence: TGTGCCAGCAGCTTAGTAGGCGGTGGAAACACCATATATTTT. Filled out from reference TRBV7-6 and TRBJ1-3, the complete variable domain reads GAGVSQSPRYKVTKRGQDVALRCDPISGHVSLYWYRQALGQGPEFLTYFNYEAQQDKSGLPNDRFSAERPEGSISTLTIQRTEQRDSAMYRCASSLVGGGNTIYFGEGSWLTVV.

The chain is built from TRBV7-8 and TRBJ2-2, with 7 bases aligning to TRBD2. CDR1 and CDR2 from the germline V gene are SGHVS and FQNEAQ. V was pared by 8 bases and J by 4 bases, with 7 bases of the junction left unmatched. The CDR3 length is 14 residues. CDR3 residues: CASLWGGVTGELFF. CDR3 in DNA: TGTGCCAGCTTGTGGGGGGGAGTCACCGGGGAGCTGTTTTTT. Full variable domain (outside the CDR3, taken from reference TRBV7-8 and TRBJ2-2): GAGVSQSPRYKVAKRGQDVALRCDPISGHVSLFWYQQALGQGPEFLTYFQNEAQLDKSGLPSDRFFAERPEGSVSTLKIQRTQQEDSAVYLCASLWGGVTGELFFGEGSRLTVL.

The V gene is TRBV5-1, the J gene TRBJ2-5; possibly TRBD1 for D (5 bases). In germline, CDR1 is SGHRS, CDR2 YFSETQ. The CDR3 consists of 15 residues. V dropped 1 base and J dropped 1 base, with 11 bases sitting between them. CDR3 DNA sequence: TGCGCCAGCAGCTTGAACCAGGGTGGCCAAGAGACCCAGTACTTC. Translating gives CASSLNQGGQETQYF.